The subject of this entry is one TCR beta chain. No cognate antigen has been identified for it. Sequencing relied on an Illumina HiSeq 2000. The TCR beta cDNA libraries were made using 5'RACE template switching, a step that added both a universal primer site and unique molecular identifiers. Synthesis of cDNA was primed from the TCR beta constant segment and was followed by two consecutive PCR amplification steps. From the authors' description of their analysis: MIGEC handled demultiplexing of the reads and grouping by UMI, while MiTCR was used to assemble and quantify clonotypes. To exclude erroneous sequences, only TCR cDNA sequences supported by at least two reads were retained. Downstream repertoire analysis used the tcR package, and clonotypes were matched across fractions by CDR3 nucleotide sequence plus V segment. VDJmatch was used to annotate antigen specificity against VDJdb, with one amino acid substitution in CDR3 allowed. Reprocessed by TCRdb, the reads give a single entry per CDR3 protein sequence, without DNA. None of the V and J calls come from the authors' own analysis; TCRdb made them. The data table for this sample lists a few hundred thousand distinct CDR3 sequences. The top ten clonotypes cover 0.39% of the sample.

This sample stems from a study of T cells expressing NK-cell markers (dated by TCRdb to about 2020). For the wider study: Three sorted T-cell subsets (CD3+CD56+NKG2C+, CD3+CD56+NKG2C- and CD3+CD56-NKG2C+) from under ten donors had their TCR beta-chain repertoires profiled. Seven of the eight sequenced donors were HCMV-seropositive and one was HCMV-seronegative. The eight sequenced donors were randomly selected healthy volunteers, three men and five women. Illumina HiSeq 2000/2500, MiSeq or NextSeq was used to sequence libraries as 2 x 150 bp reads.

Overall study results and their limits: It remained unclear whether the expanded NKG2C-expressing T cell clones were specific for HCMV antigens. For six donors, the dominant CD3+CD56+NKG2C+ clonotypes were among the top 10 CD8+ clonotypes and accounted for roughly 1.0-7.5% of CD8+ T cells. Those dominant clonotypes were again the most abundant among CD3+CD56-NKG2C+ cells in several donors, at about 28.3-60.1%.

Measured from the cysteine to the phenylalanine, the CDR3 is 20 residues long. No DNA was logged. Looking up the germline V gene yields CDR1 MNHNS and CDR2 SASEGT. To determine HCMV serostatus, a commercial ELISA kit was used to detect HCMV-specific IgG in serum. Ficoll density gradient centrifugation was used to isolate peripheral blood mononuclear cells from blood. The sequenced material came from blood T cells: a sorted CD56 or NKG2C T cell subset, CD4+ or CD8+ T cells, or bulk PBMC T cells (not recorded which). This receptor chain uses TRBV6-1 and TRBJ2-2; TCRdb's assignment of TRBD1 cannot be checked, as there is no DNA. This clonotype was obtained from a man between 18 and 35 years old in good health. Donor details come from another sample of the same person, matched by shared clones. Here the CDR3 is given as CASSDPSRDRGTGDTGELFF.